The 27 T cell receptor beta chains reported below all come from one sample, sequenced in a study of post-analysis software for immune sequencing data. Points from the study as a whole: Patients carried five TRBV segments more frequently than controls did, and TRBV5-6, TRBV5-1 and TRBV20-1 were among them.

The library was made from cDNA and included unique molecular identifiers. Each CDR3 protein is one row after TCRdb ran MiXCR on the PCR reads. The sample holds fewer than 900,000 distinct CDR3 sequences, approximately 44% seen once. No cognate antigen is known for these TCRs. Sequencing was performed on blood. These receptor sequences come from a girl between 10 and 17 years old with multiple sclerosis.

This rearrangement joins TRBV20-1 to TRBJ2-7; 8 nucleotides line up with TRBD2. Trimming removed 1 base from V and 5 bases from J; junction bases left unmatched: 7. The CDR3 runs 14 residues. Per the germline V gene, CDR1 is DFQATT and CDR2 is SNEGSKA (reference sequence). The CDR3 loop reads CSARGASGFDEQYF. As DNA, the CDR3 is TGCAGTGCTAGAGGGGCTAGCGGGTTTGACGAGCAGTACTTC.

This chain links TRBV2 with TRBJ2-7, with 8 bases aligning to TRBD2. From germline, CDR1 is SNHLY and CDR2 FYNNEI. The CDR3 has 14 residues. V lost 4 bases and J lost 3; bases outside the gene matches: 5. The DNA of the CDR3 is TGTGCCAGCAGTGTCAGTAGCGGGAACTACGAGCAGTACTTC. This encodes CASSVSSGNYEQYF.

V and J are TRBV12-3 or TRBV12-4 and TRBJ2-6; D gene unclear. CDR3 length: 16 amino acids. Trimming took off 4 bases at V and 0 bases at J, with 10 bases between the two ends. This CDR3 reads CASSSPRGSGANVLTF. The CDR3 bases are TGTGCCAGCAGTTCTCCACGTGGCTCTGGGGCCAACGTCCTGACTTTC.

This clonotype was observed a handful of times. The CDR3 DNA reads as TGTGCCAGCAGCCCAAACCCCAGGGTCGGGGCCAGGGGAGCAGATACGCAGTATTTT. It specifies CASSPNPRVGARGADTQYF. This chain links TRBV3-1 with TRBJ2-3; TRBD1 might be the D (6 bases). The CDR3 sequence is 19 residues long. Germline V gene lookup returns CDR1 LGHDT and CDR2 YNNKEL (reference sequence). Trimming took off 4 bases at V and 4 bases at J, with 27 bases between the two ends.

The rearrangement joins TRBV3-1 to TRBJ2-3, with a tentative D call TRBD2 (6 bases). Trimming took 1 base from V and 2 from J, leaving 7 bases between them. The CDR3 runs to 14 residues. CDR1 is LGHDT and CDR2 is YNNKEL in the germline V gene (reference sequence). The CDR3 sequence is CASSQVAATDTQYF. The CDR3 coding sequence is TGTGCCAGCAGCCAAGTAGCGGCCACAGATACGCAGTATTTT.

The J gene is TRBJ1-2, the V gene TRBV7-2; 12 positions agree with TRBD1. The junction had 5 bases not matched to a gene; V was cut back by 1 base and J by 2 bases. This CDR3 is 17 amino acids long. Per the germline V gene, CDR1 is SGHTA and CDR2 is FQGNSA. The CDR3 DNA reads TGTGCCAGCAGCTTAGGAGGGACAGGGGGCACGAACTATGGCTACACCTTC. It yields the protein CASSLGGTGGTNYGYTF.

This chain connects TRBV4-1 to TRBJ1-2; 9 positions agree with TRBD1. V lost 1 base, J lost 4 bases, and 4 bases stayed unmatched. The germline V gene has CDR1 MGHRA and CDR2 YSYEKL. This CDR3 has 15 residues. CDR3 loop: CASSQGTGDPYGYTF. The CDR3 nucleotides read TGCGCCAGCAGCCAAGGGACAGGGGATCCCTATGGCTACACCTTC.

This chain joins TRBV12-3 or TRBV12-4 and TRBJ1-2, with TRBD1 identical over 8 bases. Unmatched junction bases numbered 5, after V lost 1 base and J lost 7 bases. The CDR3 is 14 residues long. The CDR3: CASSLVGQGTGYTF. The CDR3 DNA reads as TGTGCCAGCAGTTTAGTCGGACAGGGTACTGGCTACACCTTC.

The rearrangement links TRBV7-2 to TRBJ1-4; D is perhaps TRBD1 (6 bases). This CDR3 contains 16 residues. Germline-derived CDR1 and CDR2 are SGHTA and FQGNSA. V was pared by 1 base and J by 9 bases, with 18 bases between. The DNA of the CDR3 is TGTGCCAGCAGCTTAGAAGGGGGGCGAACGACAAAAAAACTGTTTTTT. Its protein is CASSLEGGRTTKKLFF. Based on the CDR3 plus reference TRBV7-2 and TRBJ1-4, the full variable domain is GAGVSQSPSNKVTEKGKDVELRCDPISGHTALYWYRQSLGQGLEFLIYFQGNSAPDKSGLPSDRFSAERTGGSVSTLTIQRTQQEDSAVYLCASSLEGGRTTKKLFFGSGTQLSVL.

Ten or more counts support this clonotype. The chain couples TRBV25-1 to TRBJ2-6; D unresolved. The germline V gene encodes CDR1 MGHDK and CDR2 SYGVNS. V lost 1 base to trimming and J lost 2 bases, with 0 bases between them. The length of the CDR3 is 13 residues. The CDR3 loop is CASSESGANVLTF. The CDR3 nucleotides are TGTGCCAGCAGTGAATCTGGGGCCAACGTCCTGACTTTC.

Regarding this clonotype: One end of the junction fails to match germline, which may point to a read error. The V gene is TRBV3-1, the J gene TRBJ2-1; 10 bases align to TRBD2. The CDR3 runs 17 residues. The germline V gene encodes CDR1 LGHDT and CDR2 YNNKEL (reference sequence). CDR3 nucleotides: TGTGCCAGCAGCCACCCAAAACTAGCGGGAACCTACAATGAGCAGGTCTTC. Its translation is CASSHPKLAGTYNEQVF.

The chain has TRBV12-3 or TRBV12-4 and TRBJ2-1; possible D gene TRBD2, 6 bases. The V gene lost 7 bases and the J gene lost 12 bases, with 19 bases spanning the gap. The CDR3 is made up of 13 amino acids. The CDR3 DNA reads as TGTGCCAGCATCGGGACTCTAGCTGTGGGGCAGTTCTTC. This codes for CASIGTLAVGQFF.

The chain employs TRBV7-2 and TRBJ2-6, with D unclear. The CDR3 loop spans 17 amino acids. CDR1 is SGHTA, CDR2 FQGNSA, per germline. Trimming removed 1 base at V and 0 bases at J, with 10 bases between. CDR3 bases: TGTGCCAGCAGCTTAGGTCGTCCGGGCTCTGGGGCCAACGTCCTGACTTTC. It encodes CASSLGRPGSGANVLTF. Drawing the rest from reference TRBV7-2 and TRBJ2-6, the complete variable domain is GAGVSQSPSNKVTEKGKDVELRCDPISGHTALYWYRQSLGQGLEFLIYFQGNSAPDKSGLPSDRFSAERTGGSVSTLTIQRTQQEDSAVYLCASSLGRPGSGANVLTFGAGSRLTVL.

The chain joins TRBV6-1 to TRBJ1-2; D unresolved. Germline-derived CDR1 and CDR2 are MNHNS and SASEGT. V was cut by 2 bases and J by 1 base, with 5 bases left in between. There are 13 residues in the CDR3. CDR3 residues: CASSEWGNYGYTF. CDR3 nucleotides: TGTGCCAGCAGTGAATGGGGTAACTATGGCTACACCTTC.

Here the CDR3 reads CSASWDYYEQYF. The CDR3 coding sequence is TGCAGTGCTAGTTGGGACTACTACGAGCAGTACTTC. This chain connects TRBV20-1 to TRBJ2-7, with 7 bases fitting TRBD2. Germline trimming cut 3 bases from V and 3 bases from J; bases unmatched to any gene: 2. This CDR3 is 12 amino acids long. Looked up from germline, CDR1 is DFQATT and CDR2 is SNEGSKA (reference sequence).

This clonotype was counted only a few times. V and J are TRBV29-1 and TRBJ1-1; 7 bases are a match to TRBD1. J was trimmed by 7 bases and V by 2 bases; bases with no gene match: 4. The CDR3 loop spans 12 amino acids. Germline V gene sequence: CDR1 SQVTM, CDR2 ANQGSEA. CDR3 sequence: CSVEKGGIEAFF. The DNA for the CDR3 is TGCAGCGTTGAAAAAGGGGGCATTGAAGCTTTCTTT.

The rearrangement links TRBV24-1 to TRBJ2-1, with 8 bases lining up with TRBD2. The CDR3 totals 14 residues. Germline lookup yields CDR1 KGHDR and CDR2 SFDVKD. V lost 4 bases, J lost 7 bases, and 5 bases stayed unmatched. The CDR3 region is CATSDERERNEQFF. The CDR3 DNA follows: TGTGCCACCAGTGACGAGCGGGAGAGGAATGAGCAGTTCTTC.

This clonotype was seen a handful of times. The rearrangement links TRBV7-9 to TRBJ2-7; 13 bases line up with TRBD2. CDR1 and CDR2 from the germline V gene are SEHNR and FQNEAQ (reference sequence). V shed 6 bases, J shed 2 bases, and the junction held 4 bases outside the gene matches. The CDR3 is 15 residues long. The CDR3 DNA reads TGTGCCAGCAGGGATGGACTAGCGGGAGCCTACGAGCAGTACTTC. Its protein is CASRDGLAGAYEQYF.

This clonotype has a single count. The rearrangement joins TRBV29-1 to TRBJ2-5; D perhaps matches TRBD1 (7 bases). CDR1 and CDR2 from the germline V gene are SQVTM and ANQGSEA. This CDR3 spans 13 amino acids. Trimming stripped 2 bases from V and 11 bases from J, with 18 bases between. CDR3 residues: CSVEQGGLDEQYF. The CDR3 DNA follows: TGCAGCGTTGAACAGGGGGGCCTCGATGAGCAGTACTTC.

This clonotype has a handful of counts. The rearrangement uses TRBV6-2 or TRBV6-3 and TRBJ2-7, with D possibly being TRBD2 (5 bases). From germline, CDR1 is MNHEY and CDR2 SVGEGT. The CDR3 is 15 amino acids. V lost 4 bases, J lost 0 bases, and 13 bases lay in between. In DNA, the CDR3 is TGTGCCAGCAGTTTTCGGACGGGGAGCTCCTACGAGCAGTACTTC. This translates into CASSFRTGSSYEQYF.

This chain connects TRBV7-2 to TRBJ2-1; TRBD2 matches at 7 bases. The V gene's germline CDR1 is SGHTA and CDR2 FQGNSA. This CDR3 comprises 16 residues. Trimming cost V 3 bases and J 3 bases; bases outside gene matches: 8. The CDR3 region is CASSFTPSGVYNEQFF. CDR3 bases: TGTGCCAGCAGCTTCACACCTAGCGGAGTCTACAATGAGCAGTTCTTC.

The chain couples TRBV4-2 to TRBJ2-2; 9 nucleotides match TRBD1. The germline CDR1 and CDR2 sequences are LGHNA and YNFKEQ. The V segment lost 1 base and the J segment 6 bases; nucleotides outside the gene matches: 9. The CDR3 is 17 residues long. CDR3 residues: CASSQGDRAVWAGELFF. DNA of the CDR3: TGTGCCAGCAGCCAAGGGGACAGGGCGGTTTGGGCCGGGGAGCTGTTTTTT.

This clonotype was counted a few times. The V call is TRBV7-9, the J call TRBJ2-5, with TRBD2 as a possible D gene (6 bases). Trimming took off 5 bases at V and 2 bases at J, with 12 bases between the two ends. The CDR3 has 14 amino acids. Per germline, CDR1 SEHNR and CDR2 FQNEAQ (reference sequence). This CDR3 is CASSPGLAQETQYF. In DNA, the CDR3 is TGTGCCAGCAGCCCGGGACTGGCACAAGAGACCCAGTACTTC.

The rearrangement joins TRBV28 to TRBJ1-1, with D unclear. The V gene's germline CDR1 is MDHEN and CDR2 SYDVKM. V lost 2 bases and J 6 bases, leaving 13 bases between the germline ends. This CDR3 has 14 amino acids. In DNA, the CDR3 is TGTGCCAGCAGTTTACGGACCGCGTGGGCTGAAGCTTTCTTT. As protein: CASSLRTAWAEAFF.

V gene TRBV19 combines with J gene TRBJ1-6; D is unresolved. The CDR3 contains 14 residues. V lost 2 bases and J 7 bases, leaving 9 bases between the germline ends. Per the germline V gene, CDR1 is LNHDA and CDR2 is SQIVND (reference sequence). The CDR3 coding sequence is TGTGCCAGTAGTATACCTCGCAACAATTCACCCCTCCACTTT. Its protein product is CASSIPRNNSPLHF.

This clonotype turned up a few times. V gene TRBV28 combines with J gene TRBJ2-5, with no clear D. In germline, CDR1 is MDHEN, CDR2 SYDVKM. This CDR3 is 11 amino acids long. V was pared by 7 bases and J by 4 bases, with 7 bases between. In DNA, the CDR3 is TGTGCCAGCAACTTAGGAGAGACCCAGTACTTC. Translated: CASNLGETQYF.

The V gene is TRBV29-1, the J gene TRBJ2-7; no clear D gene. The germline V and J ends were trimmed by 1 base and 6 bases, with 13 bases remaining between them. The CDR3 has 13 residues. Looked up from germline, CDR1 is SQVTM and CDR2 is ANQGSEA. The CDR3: CSVEVTALGEQYF. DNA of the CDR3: TGCAGCGTTGAAGTAACAGCTTTGGGCGAGCAGTACTTC.